This T cell receptor beta chain originates from a study of control samples from healthy donors and cancer patients. The CDR3 is made up of 16 amino acids. J gave up 4 bases and V 6 bases, and 11 bases lay outside the gene matches. Germline CDR1 MDHEN, CDR2 SYDVKM. Libraries were prepared by immunoSEQ multiplex PCR; TCRdb keeps only in-frame clonotypes and omits some of them. Of 50,000 or so clones listed, over 85% are singletons. Sequenced: blood. J is TRBJ2-7 and V is TRBV28; 11 bases align to TRBD2. The TCR was taken from a man aged 25-40 years in good health. CDR3 nucleotides: TGTGCCAGCAGCCCGGGACTAGCGGTTCCCCGTTACGAGCAGTACTTC. This gives the protein CASSPGLAVPRYEQYF.